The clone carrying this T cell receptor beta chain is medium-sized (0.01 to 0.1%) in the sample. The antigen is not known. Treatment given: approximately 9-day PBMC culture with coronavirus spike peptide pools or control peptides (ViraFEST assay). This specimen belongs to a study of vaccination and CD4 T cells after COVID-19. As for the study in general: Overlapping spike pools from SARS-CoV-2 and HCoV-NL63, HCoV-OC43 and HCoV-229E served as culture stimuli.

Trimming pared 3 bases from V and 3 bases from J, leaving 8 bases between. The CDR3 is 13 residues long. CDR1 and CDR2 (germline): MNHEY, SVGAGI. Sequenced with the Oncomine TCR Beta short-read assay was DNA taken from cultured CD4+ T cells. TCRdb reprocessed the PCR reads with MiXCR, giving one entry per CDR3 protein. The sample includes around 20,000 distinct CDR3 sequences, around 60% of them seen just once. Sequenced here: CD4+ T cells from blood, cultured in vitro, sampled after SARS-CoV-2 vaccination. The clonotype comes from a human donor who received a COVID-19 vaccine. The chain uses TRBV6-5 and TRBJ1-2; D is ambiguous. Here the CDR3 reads CASSYWADYGYTF. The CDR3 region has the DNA TGTGCCAGCAGTTATTGGGCAGACTATGGCTACACCTTC.